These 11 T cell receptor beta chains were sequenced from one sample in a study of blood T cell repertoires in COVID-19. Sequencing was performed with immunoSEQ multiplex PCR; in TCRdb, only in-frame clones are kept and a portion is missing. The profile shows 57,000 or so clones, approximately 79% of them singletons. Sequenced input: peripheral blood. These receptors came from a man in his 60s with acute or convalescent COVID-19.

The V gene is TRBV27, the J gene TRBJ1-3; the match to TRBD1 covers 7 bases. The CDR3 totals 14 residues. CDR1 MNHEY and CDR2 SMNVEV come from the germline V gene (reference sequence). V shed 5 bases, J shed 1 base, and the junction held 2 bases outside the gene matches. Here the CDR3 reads CASSPGGSGNTIYF. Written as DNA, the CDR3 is TGTGCCAGCAGTCCAGGGGGGTCTGGAAACACCATATATTTT.

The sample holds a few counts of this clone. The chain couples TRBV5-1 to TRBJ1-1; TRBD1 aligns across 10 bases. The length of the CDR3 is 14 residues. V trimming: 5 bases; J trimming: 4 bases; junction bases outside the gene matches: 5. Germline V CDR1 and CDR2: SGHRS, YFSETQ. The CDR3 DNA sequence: TGCGCCAGCAGACCCGGGACAGGGGTCACTGAAGCTTTCTTT. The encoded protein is CASRPGTGVTEAFF. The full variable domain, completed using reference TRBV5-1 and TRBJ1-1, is KAGVTQTPRYLIKTRGQQVTLSCSPISGHRSVSWYQQTPGQGLQFLFEYFSETQRNKGNFPGRFSGRQFSNSRSEMNVSTLELGDSALYLCASRPGTGVTEAFFGQGTRLTVV.

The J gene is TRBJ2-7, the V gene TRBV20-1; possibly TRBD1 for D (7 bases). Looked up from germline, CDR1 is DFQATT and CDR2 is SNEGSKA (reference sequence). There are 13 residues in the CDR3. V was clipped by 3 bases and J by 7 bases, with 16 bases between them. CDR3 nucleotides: TGCAGTGCTAGTCTGGAGGGGGCACAAGAGCAGTACTTC. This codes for CSASLEGAQEQYF.

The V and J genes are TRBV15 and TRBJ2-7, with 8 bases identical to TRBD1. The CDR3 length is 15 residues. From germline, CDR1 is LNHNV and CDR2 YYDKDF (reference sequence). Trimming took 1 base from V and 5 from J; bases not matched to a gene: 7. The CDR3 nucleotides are TGTGCCACCAGCAGAGGACTGCAGGGGGCGCACGAGCAGTACTTC. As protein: CATSRGLQGAHEQYF.

The CDR3 region is CASSDRNYEQYF. The CDR3 bases are TGTGCCAGCAGTGACAGGAACTACGAGCAGTACTTC. This rearrangement joins TRBV12-3 or TRBV12-4 to TRBJ2-7; TRBD1 is a possible D gene (6 bases). Trimming removed 5 bases at V and 3 bases at J, with 8 bases between. This CDR3 is 12 amino acids long.

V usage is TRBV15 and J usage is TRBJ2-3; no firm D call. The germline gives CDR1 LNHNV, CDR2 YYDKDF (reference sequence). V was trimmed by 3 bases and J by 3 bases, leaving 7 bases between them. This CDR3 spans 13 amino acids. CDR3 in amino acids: CATSSRRTDTQYF. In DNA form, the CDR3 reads TGTGCCACCAGCAGTCGCAGAACAGATACGCAGTATTTT. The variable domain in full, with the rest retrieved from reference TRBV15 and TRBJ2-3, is DAMVIQNPRYQVTQFGKPVTLSCSQTLNHNVMYWYQQKSSQAPKLLFHYYDKDFNNEADTPDNFQSRRPNTSFCFLDIRSPGLGDTAMYLCATSSRRTDTQYFGPGTRLTVL.

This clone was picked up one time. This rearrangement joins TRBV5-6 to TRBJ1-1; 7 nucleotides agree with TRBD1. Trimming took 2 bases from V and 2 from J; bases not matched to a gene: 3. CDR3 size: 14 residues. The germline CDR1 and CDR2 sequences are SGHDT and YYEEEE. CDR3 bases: TGTGCCAGCAGCTTCACAGGGGTCAACACTGAAGCTTTCTTT. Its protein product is CASSFTGVNTEAFF.

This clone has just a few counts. In DNA, the CDR3 is TGTGCCAGCAGTTTAGGGAGGAGACAGTTCTTC. It yields the protein CASSLGRRQFF. This chain connects TRBV6-6 to TRBJ2-1, with a tentative D call TRBD2 (6 bases). CDR3 length equals 11 residues. With 4 bases removed from V and 13 bases from J, the gap between germline ends came to 11 bases. Germline V CDR1 and CDR2: MNHNY, SVGAGI (reference sequence).

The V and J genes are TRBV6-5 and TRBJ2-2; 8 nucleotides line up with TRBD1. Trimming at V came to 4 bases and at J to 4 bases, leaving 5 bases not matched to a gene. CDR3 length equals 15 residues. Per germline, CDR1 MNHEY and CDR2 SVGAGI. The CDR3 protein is CASSFQTGATGELFF. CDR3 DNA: TGTGCCAGCAGTTTCCAGACAGGGGCCACCGGGGAGCTGTTTTTT.

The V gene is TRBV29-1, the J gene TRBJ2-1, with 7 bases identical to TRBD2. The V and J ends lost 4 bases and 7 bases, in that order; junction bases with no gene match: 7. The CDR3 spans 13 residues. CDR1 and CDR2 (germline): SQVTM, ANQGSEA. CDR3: CSVGGSGINEQFF. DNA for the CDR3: TGCAGCGTTGGTGGGAGCGGGATTAATGAGCAGTTCTTC.

CDR3 amino acids: CASKASENTGELFF. The CDR3 region has the DNA TGTGCCAGCAAGGCAAGCGAAAACACCGGGGAGCTGTTTTTT. This rearrangement joins TRBV2 to TRBJ2-2; the D is unclear. Germline assignment: CDR1 SNHLY and CDR2 FYNNEI. The CDR3 totals 14 residues. Trimming removed 7 bases from V and 2 bases from J, with 11 bases in between. Using reference TRBV2 and TRBJ2-2 for the parts outside the CDR3, the full variable domain is EPEVTQTPSHQVTQMGQEVILRCVPISNHLYFYWYRQILGQKVEFLVSFYNNEISEKSEIFDDQFSVERPDGSNFTLKIRSTKLEDSAMYFCASKASENTGELFFGEGSRLTVL.